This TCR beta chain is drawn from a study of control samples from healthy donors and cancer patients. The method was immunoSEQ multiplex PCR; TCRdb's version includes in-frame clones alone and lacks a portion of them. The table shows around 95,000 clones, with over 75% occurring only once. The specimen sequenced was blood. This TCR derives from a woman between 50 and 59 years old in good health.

The CDR3 DNA follows: TGTGCCAGCAGCCCGCGGACAACTAGGGGAGGAAAGAACAATGAGCAGTTCTTC. Amino acids: CASSPRTTRGGKNNEQFF. This chain links TRBV7-3 with TRBJ2-1, with a possible D match to TRBD2 (6 bases). V was pared by 5 bases and J by 5 bases, with 25 bases between. The V gene's germline CDR1 is SGHTA and CDR2 FQGTGA. This CDR3 has 18 residues.